Listed below are T cell receptor beta chains from one sample, sequenced in a study of control samples from healthy donors and cancer patients. Produced via immunoSEQ multiplex PCR; TCRdb's table is partial and in-frame only. The repertoire consists of roughly 70,000 clones, with 85% to 95% occurring once and the leading ten covering roughly 3%. The sequenced sample consisted of blood. The receptors come from a woman aged 25 to 39 in good health. The CDR3 runs from the conserved cysteine through the conserved F or W. The order of the fields is V gene, CDR3 protein.

TRBV7-6 | CASRYLAGYTGELFF
TRBV10-3 | CAISELRTGPLGYGYTF
TRBV25-1 | CASGGDSNQPQHF
TRBV10-3 | CAISEQKGQSGNTIYF
TRBV2 | CASGGGDISGNTIYF
TRBV20-1 | CSARGETQYF
TRBV27 | CASSFLVSGTGKKTQYF
TRBV14 | CASKGGLGKLFF
TRBV6-5 | CASSYAGTSGSGELFF
TRBV9 | CASSVVEGYGYTF
TRBV18 | CASSPLEGAYYGYTF
TRBV10-1 | CPSRRPSDRTGNTIYF
TRBV12-3/TRBV12-4 | CASWENTEAFF
TRBV29-1 | CSVTDGYEQYF
TRBV9 | CASSVSPGQGSGEKLFF
TRBV29-1 | CSVETPGRTYGYTF
TRBV7-7 | CASSPDTASRRAEAFF
TRBV3-1/TRBV3-2 | CASSQRFRVAGTDTQYF
TRBV5-1 | CASSTGHRPGELFF
TRBV28 | CASSPGGSYNEQFF
TRBV19 | CASSIDGGRKAFF